Listed below are T cell receptor beta chains from one sample, sequenced in a study of PD-1 blockade in classical Hodgkin lymphoma. TCRdb's copy holds only in-frame clones and misses some; the assay was immunoSEQ multiplex PCR. Of about 64,000 clones detected, about 92% appear once; the ten largest clones hold around 8%. This sample comprised peripheral blood mononuclear cells (PBMCs), obtained before the fourth cycle of nivolumab. The receptors derive from a human donor with classical Hodgkin lymphoma. Both conserved end residues are part of each CDR3. D genes are given only for firm matches. A row's size may be missing; if present it is once, few, many or a size class.

d_call j_call clone_size v_call cdr3_nt cdr3_aa
NA TRBJ2-1 NA TRBV20-1 TGCAGTGCTAGAGACTACAATGAGCAGTTCTTC CSARDYNEQFF
TRBD1 TRBJ1-2 NA TRBV15 TGTGCCACCAGCAGACCCCGACAGGGAGAGGGGCCGGACTATGGCTACACCTTC CATSRPRQGEGPDYGYTF
NA TRBJ2-3 NA TRBV9 TGTGCCAGCAGCGTAGGTATTTTGATAGGTGGGATGGCCGCAGATACGCAGTATTTT CASSVGILIGGMAADTQYF
NA TRBJ2-3 NA TRBV7-6 TGTGCCAGCAGCTTAGCCCGGGGGGATACGCAGTATTTT CASSLARGDTQYF
NA TRBJ2-3 NA TRBV6-1 TGTGCCAGCAGCACTAGGATGGCCGCAGATACGCAGTATTTT CASSTRMAADTQYF
NA TRBJ1-6 NA TRBV9 TGTGCCAGCAGCAACGGGGGGATCGGAACCCTCCACTTT CASSNGGIGTLHF
NA TRBJ2-1 NA TRBV28 TGTGCCAGCAGGGGGACGGACTACAATGAGCAGTTCTTC CASRGTDYNEQFF
TRBD2 TRBJ2-7 NA TRBV2 TGTGCCAGCAGTGAAGAGACTAGCGGGACCTCCTACGAGCAGTACTTC CASSEETSGTSYEQYF
NA TRBJ2-7 NA TRBV28 TGTGCCAGCAGCGCTGGGTCCTACGAGCAGTACTTC CASSAGSYEQYF
NA TRBJ2-1 NA TRBV11-2 TGTGCCAGCAGCGGGTTACCGAGCTCCTACAATGAGCAGTTCTTC CASSGLPSSYNEQFF
TRBD2 TRBJ2-7 NA TRBV19 TGTGCCAGTAGTATGGGACTAGCCGACTACGAGCAGTACTTC CASSMGLADYEQYF
TRBD1 TRBJ2-7 NA TRBV18 TGTGCCAGCTCACCCCGGACAGGGATTACGGACGAGCAGTACTTC CASSPRTGITDEQYF
TRBD1 TRBJ1-5 NA TRBV7-6 TGTGCCAGCAACCCCCAGGGGGCTAAGTCTGGCAATCAGCCCCAGCATTTT CASNPQGAKSGNQPQHF
TRBD2 TRBJ2-7 NA TRBV7-2 TGTGCCAGCAGCTTAGTTCTCCTAGCGGGGGAGCAGTACTTC CASSLVLLAGEQYF
TRBD2 TRBJ2-5 NA TRBV10-2 TGCGCCAGCAGTGAGGCCGGGACTAGCGGGGGGGCGGGTCTTGAGACCCAGTACTTC CASSEAGTSGGAGLETQYF
TRBD2 TRBJ2-5 once TRBV7-2 TGTGCCAGCAGCTTAGCCCCCGGACTAGTCGAAGAGACCCAGTACTTC CASSLAPGLVEETQYF
TRBD1 TRBJ1-5 NA TRBV5-5 TGTGCCAGCAGCACGACCGGGACAGGGGGCGGGGTTCAGCCCCAGCATTTT CASSTTGTGGGVQPQHF
NA TRBJ2-3 NA TRBV28 TGTGCCAGCAGTTTAGCCGTGGGCACAGATACGCAGTATTTT CASSLAVGTDTQYF
NA TRBJ2-1 NA TRBV5-1 TGCGCCAGCAGCTTGGGACGAACGCCGGGTGAGCAGTTCTTC CASSLGRTPGEQFF
NA TRBJ2-2 NA TRBV7-6 TGTGCCAGCAGCTTGCAGGTGGGGGTGACCACCGGGGAGCTGTTTTTT CASSLQVGVTTGELFF
TRBD2 TRBJ2-7 few TRBV28 TGTGCCAGCGCAAGGACTAGCGCCCGGGAGCAGTACTTC CASARTSAREQYF
TRBD2 TRBJ2-4 NA TRBV27 TGTGCCAGCCGCCCGCTAGCGGGAGGGCCGTGGCAAAACATTCAGTACTTC CASRPLAGGPWQNIQYF
NA TRBJ2-3 once TRBV5-1 TGCGCCAGCAGTCCTAGTGGTACAGATACGCAGTATTTT CASSPSGTDTQYF
NA TRBJ2-7 NA TRBV4-1 TGCGCCAGCAGCCAAGCGGCATTTAGCTCCTACGAGCAGTACTTC CASSQAAFSSYEQYF
TRBD1 TRBJ2-5 NA TRBV10-3 TGTGCCATGCCTGCGCCGGGACAGGGTTTCGAAGAGACCCAGTACTTC CAMPAPGQGFEETQYF
NA TRBJ1-1 NA TRBV6-1 TGTGCCAGCAGTGAAGCGCAGGAGGGGACCACTGAAGCTTTCTTT CASSEAQEGTTEAFF
NA TRBJ2-3 NA TRBV11-3 TGTGCCAGCAGCCCAGTCGGGGGCACAGATACGCAGTATTTT CASSPVGGTDTQYF
NA TRBJ1-1 NA TRBV6-1 TGTGCCAGCAGTCTCAAAGGGAACACTGAAGCTTTCTTT CASSLKGNTEAFF
NA TRBJ2-1 NA TRBV7-6 TGTGCCAGCAGCTCACCTTGGGCAGGCCCACGCGCAGGGAATGAGCAGTTCTTC CASSSPWAGPRAGNEQFF
TRBD1 TRBJ1-2 NA TRBV4-1 TGCGCCAGCAGCCGCCCCGGGACAGGGGGCTATGGCTACACCTTC CASSRPGTGGYGYTF
NA TRBJ1-1 NA TRBV15 TGTGCCACCAGCAGAGCTGGGGCTTGGGGTGAAGCTTTCTTT CATSRAGAWGEAFF
NA TRBJ2-7 once TRBV27 TGTGCCAGCAGTTTATCCCCCCCATACGAGCAGTACTTC CASSLSPPYEQYF
TRBD1 TRBJ2-3 NA TRBV5-1 TGCGCCAGCAGCTTGGGGGACAGGCCTAGCACAGATACGCAGTATTTT CASSLGDRPSTDTQYF
TRBD2 TRBJ2-1 NA TRBV5-1 TGCGCCAGCAGTCGAACTAGCGGGGGATACAATGAGCAGTTCTTC CASSRTSGGYNEQFF
TRBD2 TRBJ2-3 NA TRBV27 TGTGCCAGCAGATGGTCCCGGGAGGGCTGGAATACGCAGTATTTT CASRWSREGWNTQYF
TRBD1 TRBJ2-5 NA TRBV29-1 TGCAGCGTTGGGCCCGGGACAGGAACACAAGAGACCCAGTACTTC CSVGPGTGTQETQYF
NA TRBJ2-5 NA TRBV4-1 TGCGCCAGCAGCCAAGATCCGGGAGCCGGGGAGACCCAGTACTTC CASSQDPGAGETQYF
TRBD2 TRBJ2-5 once TRBV6-1 TGTGCCAGCACGATAGCGGGAGCGGAGACCCAGTACTTC CASTIAGAETQYF